The clone carrying this T cell receptor (beta chain) was seen just once. Its antigen is unidentified. At the DNA level, this CDR3 is encoded by other sequences in the same sample as well. The record originates from a study of shared clonotypes between healthy human individuals. Overall study context: Three plates each covered CD4 naive and memory; CD8 naive two, CD8 memory one. Whole-study findings and limits: Only a few donors were included, so the genetic and exposure-history diversity represented was limited.

Data came from immunoSEQ multiplex PCR; TCRdb stores just in-frame clones and leaves some out. Of millions of clones in the sample, just over 90% were seen once. This CDR3 spans 15 amino acids. Trimming pared 7 bases from V and 1 base from J, leaving 15 bases between. Germline values: CDR1 SGHRS, CDR2 YFSETQ. Material for sequencing was naive CD4+ T cells from PBMCs. Stated subset: CD45RA+ positively selected. The clonotype comes from a man aged 18 to 35 in good health. Some clones in this sample may be carry-over from other donors' samples. This chain links TRBV5-1 with TRBJ2-1; D is possibly TRBD1 or TRBD2 (5 bases each). The DNA of the CDR3 is TGCGCCAGCCTACGAGGGGATAGATCCTACAATGAGCAGTTCTTC. Translating it yields CASLRGDRSYNEQFF.